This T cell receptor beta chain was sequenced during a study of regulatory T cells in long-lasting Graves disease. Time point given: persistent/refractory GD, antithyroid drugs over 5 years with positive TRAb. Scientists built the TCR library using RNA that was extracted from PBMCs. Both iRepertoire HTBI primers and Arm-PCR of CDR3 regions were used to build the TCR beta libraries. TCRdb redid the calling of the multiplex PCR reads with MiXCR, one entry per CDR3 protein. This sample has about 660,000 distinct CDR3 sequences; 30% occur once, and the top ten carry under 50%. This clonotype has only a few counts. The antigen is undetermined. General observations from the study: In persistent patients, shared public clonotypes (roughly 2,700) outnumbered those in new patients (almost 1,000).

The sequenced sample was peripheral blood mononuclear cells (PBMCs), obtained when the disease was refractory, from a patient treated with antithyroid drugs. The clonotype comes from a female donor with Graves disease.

In nucleotides, the CDR3 is TGCAGTGGGACGTTTGGGGCTAAGGCCAGTGATACGCAGTATTTT. Protein: CSGTFGAKASDTQYF. V and J are TRBV20-1 and TRBJ2-3; maybe TRBD1 (5 bases). The V and J ends lost 7 bases and 6 bases respectively, with 23 bases between them. The CDR3 consists of 15 residues. Germline V gene sequence: CDR1 DFQATT, CDR2 SNEGSKA (reference sequence).